Shown below are 24 T cell receptor beta chains from a single sample sequenced in a study of molecular identifiers for immune sequencing clone quantification. From the PCR reads, TCRdb called clonotypes with MiXCR, one entry per CDR3 protein. In the table there are 88,000 or so distinct CDR3 sequences, about 21% of which are singletons. Sequenced input: naive CD8+ T cells from blood, with Jurkat cell RNA spiked in. Subset given: FACS-sorted CD8+CD4-CCR7+CD45RA+ naive T cells. These receptors were obtained from a human donor in good health. Some libraries in this study had Jurkat cell RNA spiked in.

In nucleotides, the CDR3 is TGTGCCTGGGAACCGAACAGGGGAGACTATGGCTACACCTTC. Its translation: CAWEPNRGDYGYTF. The chain combines TRBV30 with TRBJ1-2, with 7 bases matching TRBD1. V was clipped by 5 bases and J by 3 bases; unmatched bases: 9. CDR1 GTSNPN and CDR2 SVGIG come from the germline V gene (reference sequence). The CDR3 runs to 14 residues.

This clonotype was seen many times. V gene TRBV4-2 combines with J gene TRBJ1-1; TRBD1 aligns across 7 bases. CDR1 and CDR2 from the germline V gene are LGHNA and YNFKEQ. CDR3 size: 15 residues. V lost 0 bases, J lost 0 bases, and 1 base stayed unmatched. The CDR3 region is CASSQEQGMNTEAFF. The CDR3 bases are TGTGCCAGCAGCCAAGAACAGGGGATGAACACTGAAGCTTTCTTT.

Notes on this clonotype: A clone one base away is much larger, so this may be a read error. The V call is TRBV3-1, the J call TRBJ2-6; perhaps D is TRBD1 or TRBD2 (5 bases each). The CDR3 is made up of 19 amino acids. From germline, CDR1 is LGHDT and CDR2 YNNKEL (reference sequence). CDR3 bases: TGTGCCAGCAGCCAAGATTATGTCGGGGCCGGTTCTGGGGCCAACGCCCTGACTTTC. Its translation is CASSQDYVGAGSGANALTF. The entire variable domain, with the rest obtained from reference TRBV3-1 and TRBJ2-6, is as follows: DTAVSQTPKYLVTQMGNDKSIKCEQNLGHDTMYWYKQDSKKFLKIMFSYNNKELIINETVPNRFSPKSPDKAHLNLHINSLELGDSAVYFCASSQDYVGAGSGANALTFGAGSRLTVL.

This clonotype was counted a single time. A much larger clonotype is one base distant, so this may be a read error. This chain connects TRBV12-3 or TRBV12-4 to TRBJ1-1, with 8 bases lining up with TRBD1. This CDR3 has 15 residues. The V gene end was trimmed by 8 bases and the J gene end by 4 bases; junction bases not matched to a gene: 12. CDR3 sequence: CASGPVGQGGTEAFF. The CDR3 bases are TGTGCCAGCGGTCCAGTTGGACAGGGAGGCACTGAAGCTTTCTTT.

Remarks on this clonotype: This may be a read error: a much more frequent sequence differs by one nucleotide. The chain joins TRBV30 to TRBJ2-1; D is uncertain. The CDR3 is 14 residues long. Trimming stripped 5 bases from V and 6 bases from J, with 17 bases between. Germline lookup yields CDR1 GTSNPN and CDR2 SVGIG (reference sequence). CDR3 in DNA: TGTGCCTGGGGCCGGGCTAGTAGCTCCAATGAGCAGTTCTTC. Its protein is CAWGRASSSNEQFF.

In this sample, this clonotype turned up many times. V usage is TRBV6-5 and J usage is TRBJ1-1; D is unresolved. This CDR3 region has 18 residues. The V gene's germline CDR1 is MNHEY and CDR2 SVGAGI. The V end lost 8 bases, the J end lost 1 base, and 26 bases lay between the germline ends. The CDR3 DNA reads as TGTGCCAGCTCTATGCTCCCGACTCCCGGAGGTGGGAACACTGAAGCTTTCTTT. Amino acids: CASSMLPTPGGGNTEAFF.

This clonotype was seen a few times. The chain employs TRBV27 and TRBJ1-2; 7 bases map to TRBD1. CDR3 length equals 14 residues. Germline lookup yields CDR1 MNHEY and CDR2 SMNVEV (reference sequence). Trimming removed 2 bases from V and 5 bases from J; junction bases left unmatched: 5. The CDR3: CASSLRGTAYGYTF. The CDR3 region has the DNA TGTGCCAGCAGTTTAAGAGGGACAGCGTATGGCTACACCTTC.

This clonotype was counted once. With a much larger clone just one base away, this may be a read error. The chain combines TRBV11-2 with TRBJ2-2; TRBD1 aligns across 7 bases. Germline V gene lookup returns CDR1 SGHAT and CDR2 FQNNGV. The CDR3 length is 17 residues. As DNA, the CDR3 is TGTGCCAGCACGATGACAGGGCCTCTCTCGGGCACCGGGGAGCTGTTGTTT. It yields the protein CASTMTGPLSGTGELLF. The variable domain in full, with the rest retrieved from reference TRBV11-2 and TRBJ2-2, is EAGVAQSPRYKIIEKRQSVAFWCNPISGHATLYWYQQILGQGPKLLIQFQNNGVVDDSQLPKDRFSAERLKGVDSTLKIQPAKLEDSAVYLCASTMTGPLSGTGELLFGEGSRLTVL.

This clonotype has a count of ten or more. The V and J genes are TRBV4-3 and TRBJ2-7; perhaps TRBD1 as D (5 bases). CDR3 length equals 14 residues. The germline V gene encodes CDR1 LGHNA and CDR2 YSLEER. Trimming took 0 bases from V and 5 from J, leaving 11 bases between them. The DNA of the CDR3 is TGCGCCAGCAGCCAAGACAGGGTGAGGCACGAGCAGTACTTC. Translation: CASSQDRVRHEQYF.

There are many counts of this clonotype. The chain combines TRBV20-1 with TRBJ2-3; the D gene is possibly TRBD1 (6 bases). CDR1 DFQATT and CDR2 SNEGSKA come from the germline V gene (reference sequence). V was clipped by 6 bases and J by 0 bases, with 13 bases between them. The CDR3 sequence is 14 residues long. The CDR3 loop reads CSAGTSASTDTQYF. The CDR3 DNA follows: TGCAGTGCGGGGACATCAGCTAGCACAGATACGCAGTATTTT.

The table lists this clonotype with many counts. The chain couples TRBV27 to TRBJ1-5; tentatively, D is TRBD1 (5 bases). The length of the CDR3 is 16 residues. Trimming took 2 bases from V and 2 from J, leaving 13 bases between them. Per germline, CDR1 MNHEY and CDR2 SMNVEV (reference sequence). CDR3 sequence (DNA): TGTGCCAGCAGTTTACGAGGGGCGAGCCGCAATCAGCCCCAGCATTTT. It translates to CASSLRGASRNQPQHF.

This clonotype was recorded at least ten times. V usage is TRBV13 and J usage is TRBJ1-4; D might be TRBD1 (5 bases). V shed 5 bases and J shed 3 bases, with 16 bases lying between them. The germline CDR1 and CDR2 sequences are PRHDT and FYEKMQ (reference sequence). The CDR3 has 16 amino acids. CDR3 sequence reads: CASSLGTNGANEKLFF. CDR3 coding DNA: TGTGCCAGCAGCCTCGGGACCAATGGGGCTAATGAAAAACTGTTTTTT.

A note on this clonotype: A read error may be the cause here, since a much bigger clone is one base away. V gene TRBV18 combines with J gene TRBJ1-4, with 11 bases aligning to TRBD1. Germline loops: CDR1 KGHSH, CDR2 LQKENI. The CDR3 has 16 residues. Here the CDR3 reads CASSPRPGQGDEELFF. The DNA of the CDR3 is TGTGCCAGCTCACCTCGTCCGGGACAGGGGGATGAAGAACTGTTTTTT.

This clonotype was recorded at least ten times. The chain links TRBV6-2 or TRBV6-3 to TRBJ2-1; D gene unclear. The length of the CDR3 is 14 residues. Looked up from germline, CDR1 is MNHEY and CDR2 is SVGEGT. V was cut by 8 bases and J by 1 base, with 12 bases left in between. The CDR3 nucleotides read TGTGCCAGCTCCCAGGCGGATTCCTACAATGAGCAGTTCTTC. Translating it yields CASSQADSYNEQFF.

This clonotype was counted at least ten times. The gene calls are TRBV5-1 and TRBJ2-3, with unresolved D. The germline gives CDR1 SGHRS, CDR2 YFSETQ. There are 13 residues in the CDR3. V dropped 5 bases and J dropped 0 bases, with 7 bases sitting between them. CDR3: CASRFTSTDTQYF. The CDR3 DNA reads as TGCGCCAGCAGATTTACTAGCACAGATACGCAGTATTTT.

This chain joins TRBV12-3 or TRBV12-4 and TRBJ2-1; either TRBD1 or TRBD2 may fit D (6 bases each). V lost 6 bases to trimming and J lost 6 bases, with 15 bases between them. The CDR3 spans 14 residues. The CDR3 loop is CASSLWGAPNEQFF. In DNA, the CDR3 is TGTGCCAGCAGCCTCTGGGGGGCCCCCAATGAGCAGTTCTTC.

This clonotype has a count of ten or more. CDR3 protein: CASSPNRAPGYEQYF. CDR3 nucleotides: TGTGCCAGCAGCCCGAACCGTGCCCCCGGGTACGAGCAGTACTTC. V and J are TRBV5-4 and TRBJ2-7, with D uncertain. Per the germline V gene, CDR1 is SGHNT and CDR2 is YYREEE (reference sequence). The CDR3 is made up of 15 amino acids. V lost 4 bases and J lost 4, with 18 bases in between.

As regards this clonotype: Being one base from a much bigger clone, this may be a read error. The CDR3 reads CASSDWGTGVDTLYF. CDR3 bases: TGTGCCAGCAGTGACTGGGGGACAGGCGTTGATACGCTGTATTTT. The chain links TRBV6-4 to TRBJ2-3; 8 bases line up with TRBD1. In germline, CDR1 is MRHNA, CDR2 SNTAGT. The CDR3 contains 15 residues.

In this sample, this clonotype turned up many times. This chain joins TRBV12-3 or TRBV12-4 and TRBJ2-5; D remains ambiguous. V lost 5 bases and J lost 5, with 15 bases in between. CDR3 length: 14 residues. CDR3 bases: TGTGCCAGCAGTCCTACCAGGACCTTGGAGACCCAGTACTTC. Its translation: CASSPTRTLETQYF.

The CDR3 bases are TGCGCCAGCAGCCCCTGGACTAGCCCGAACAATGAGCAGTTCTTC. Amino acid sequence: CASSPWTSPNNEQFF. The J gene is TRBJ2-1, the V gene TRBV5-1; 8 bases line up with TRBD2. There are 15 residues in the CDR3. Germline values: CDR1 SGHRS, CDR2 YFSETQ. The V and J ends lost 4 bases and 5 bases, in that order; junction bases with no gene match: 8.

In regard to this clonotype: A much more abundant neighbour one base away suggests this may be a read error. The chain couples TRBV7-9 to TRBJ2-2, with TRBD2 matching over 10 bases. The CDR3 is 18 residues long. CDR1 is SEHNR, CDR2 FQNEAQ, per germline (reference sequence). The CDR3, as DNA: TGTGCCAGCAGCCATGTCGGTGGTAGCGGGAGGAACACCGGGGGGCTGTTTTTT. It codes for CASSHVGGSGRNTGGLFF.

The chain employs TRBV6-6 and TRBJ2-2; TRBD1 agrees at 8 bases. Germline assignment: CDR1 MNHNY and CDR2 SVGAGI (reference sequence). This CDR3 has 16 amino acids. The V gene end was trimmed by 8 bases and the J gene end by 5 bases; junction bases not matched to a gene: 13. CDR3 in DNA: TGTGCCAGCGGTCGCCCGGGACAGGAAAGAACCGGGGAGCTGTTTTTT. The encoded protein is CASGRPGQERTGELFF.

This clonotype was found many times. V usage is TRBV9 and J usage is TRBJ2-3, with TRBD2 matching 8 bases. This CDR3 has 16 residues. Germline trimming cut 1 base from V and 4 bases from J; bases unmatched to any gene: 8. From germline, CDR1 is SGDLS and CDR2 YYNGEE. This CDR3 reads CASSVPRAGGPDTQYF. The CDR3 nucleotides read TGTGCCAGCAGCGTACCCAGGGCGGGGGGACCAGATACGCAGTATTTT.

This clonotype came up many times. The V and J genes are TRBV29-1 and TRBJ2-2, with D possibly being TRBD1 or TRBD2 (5 bases each). CDR3 length: 13 amino acids. V lost 8 bases to trimming and J lost 6 bases, with 16 bases between them. CDR1 and CDR2 from the germline V gene are SQVTM and ANQGSEA. The chain's CDR3 is CSTTGQGAGELFF. In DNA, the CDR3 is TGCAGCACCACGGGGCAGGGCGCCGGGGAGCTGTTTTTT.